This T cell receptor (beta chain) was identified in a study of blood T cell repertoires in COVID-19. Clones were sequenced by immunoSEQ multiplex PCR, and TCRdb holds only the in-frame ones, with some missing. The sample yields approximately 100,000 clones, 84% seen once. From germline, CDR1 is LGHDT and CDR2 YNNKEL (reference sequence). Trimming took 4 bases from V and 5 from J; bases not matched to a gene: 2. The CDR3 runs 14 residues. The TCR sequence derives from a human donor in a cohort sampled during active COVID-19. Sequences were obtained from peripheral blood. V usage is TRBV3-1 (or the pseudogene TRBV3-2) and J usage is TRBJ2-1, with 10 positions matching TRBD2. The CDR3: CASSLAGGNNEQFF. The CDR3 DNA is TGTGCCAGCAGCCTAGCGGGGGGAAACAATGAGCAGTTCTTC.